The entry that follows covers one TCR beta chain sequence. Libraries were prepared by immunoSEQ multiplex PCR; TCRdb keeps only in-frame clonotypes and omits some of them. This sample yields some 100,000 clones, of which about 79% are seen a single time; approximately 6.4% belongs to the top ten. Time point reported: baseline pretreatment blood. Treatment specified: 15 Gy SBRT to primary tumor, nephrectomy 4 weeks later. Germline assignment: CDR1 MGHRA and CDR2 YSYEKL. V was cut by 1 base and J by 5 bases, with 5 bases left in between. The CDR3 loop spans 12 amino acids. The data were obtained in a study of radiation and T cells in renal cell carcinoma.

Sequences were derived from blood, sampled from a patient whose treatment included radiotherapy and nephrectomy. The chain combines TRBV4-1 with TRBJ2-5; D ambiguous. This clonotype originated in a man in his sixties with renal cell carcinoma. CDR3 residues: CASSQGQETQYF. The CDR3 DNA follows: TGCGCCAGCAGCCAAGGGCAGGAGACCCAGTACTTC.